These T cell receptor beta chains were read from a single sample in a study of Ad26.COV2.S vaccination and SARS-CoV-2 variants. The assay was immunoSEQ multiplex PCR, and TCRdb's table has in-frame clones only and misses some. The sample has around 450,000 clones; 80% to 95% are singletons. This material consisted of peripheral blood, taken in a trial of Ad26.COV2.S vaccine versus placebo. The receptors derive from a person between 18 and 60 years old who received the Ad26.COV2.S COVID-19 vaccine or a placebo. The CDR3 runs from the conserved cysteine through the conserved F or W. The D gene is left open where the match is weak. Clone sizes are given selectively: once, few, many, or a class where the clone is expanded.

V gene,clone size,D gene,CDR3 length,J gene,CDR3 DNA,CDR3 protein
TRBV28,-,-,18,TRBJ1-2,TGTGCCAGCAGTTTATTAGTAAGTCCCAGGAAGGGGTTATATGGCTACACCTTC,CASSLLVSPRKGLYGYTF
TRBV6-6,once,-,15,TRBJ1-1,TGTGCCAGCAGTTACGATGGGGGGCTCGGCACTGAAGCTTTCTTT,CASSYDGGLGTEAFF
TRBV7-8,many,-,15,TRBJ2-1,TGTGCCAGCAGCTTAACGGATTTATCCTACAATGAGCAGTTCTTC,CASSLTDLSYNEQFF
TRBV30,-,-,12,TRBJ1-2,TGTGCCTGGACCCCGGACGTCTTCGGCTACACCTTC,CAWTPDVFGYTF
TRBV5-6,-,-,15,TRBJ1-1,TGTGCCAGCAGCTTGGGGAGTACAGGGCTTCCTGAAGCTTTCTTT,CASSLGSTGLPEAFF
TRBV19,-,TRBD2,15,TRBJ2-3,TGTGCCAGTACTCTAGCGGGAGGAAAGACAGATACGCAGTATTTT,CASTLAGGKTDTQYF
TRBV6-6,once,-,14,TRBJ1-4,TGTGCCAGCAGTTACGGGCAGGGGAATGAAAAACTGTTTTTT,CASSYGQGNEKLFF
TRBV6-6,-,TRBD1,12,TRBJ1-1,TGTGCCAGCAGGACAGGACAGGGTGAAGCTTTCTTT,CASRTGQGEAFF
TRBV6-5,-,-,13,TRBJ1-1,TGTGCCAGCAGTTATGGAGAGAACACTGAAGCTTTCTTT,CASSYGENTEAFF
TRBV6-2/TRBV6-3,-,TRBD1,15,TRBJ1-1,TGTGCCAGCAGTCACAGGGGGCTCTTGAACACTGAAGCTTTCTTT,CASSHRGLLNTEAFF
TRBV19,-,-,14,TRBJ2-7,TGTGCCAGTAGCCCCGGTGTGGGTCCCTACGAGCAGTACTTC,CASSPGVGPYEQYF
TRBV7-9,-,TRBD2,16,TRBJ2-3,TGTGCCAGCAGCTTTCCTGTAGCGGGAGTGGGGGATACGCAGTATTTT,CASSFPVAGVGDTQYF
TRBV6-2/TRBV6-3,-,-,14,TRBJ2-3,TGTGCCAGCAGCCTTTGGGGCAACACAGATACGCAGTATTTT,CASSLWGNTDTQYF
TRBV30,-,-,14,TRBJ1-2,TGTGCCTCAACCCCCAGGGGAGCTAACTATGGCTACACCTTC,CASTPRGANYGYTF
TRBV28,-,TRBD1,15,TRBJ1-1,TGTGCCAGCTCCGTCAACCGGGACAGCCCCACTGAAGCTTTCTTT,CASSVNRDSPTEAFF
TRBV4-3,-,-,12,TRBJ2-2,TGCGCCAGCAGCCTGAACACCGGGGAGCTGTTTTTT,CASSLNTGELFF
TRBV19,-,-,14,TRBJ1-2,TGTGCCAGTAGTATGGGGGGGTGGAACTATGGCTACACCTTC,CASSMGGWNYGYTF
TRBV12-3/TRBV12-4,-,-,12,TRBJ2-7,TGTGCCAGCAGCCTAACAGGGTACGAGCAGTACTTC,CASSLTGYEQYF
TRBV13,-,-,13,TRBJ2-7,TGTGCCAGCAGCCCCGGAGGGGGGGACGAGCAGTACTTC,CASSPGGGDEQYF
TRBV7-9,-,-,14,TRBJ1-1,TGTGCCAGCAGCTTGGGATCCACGAACACTGAAGCTTTCTTT,CASSLGSTNTEAFF
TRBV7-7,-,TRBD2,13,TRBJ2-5,TGTGCTAGCAGCTTTGGGGGGGGAGAGACCCAGTACTTC,CASSFGGGETQYF
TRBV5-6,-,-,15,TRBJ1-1,TGTGCCAGCAGTTTTCAGACCCCGAGGAACACTGAAGCTTTCTTT,CASSFQTPRNTEAFF
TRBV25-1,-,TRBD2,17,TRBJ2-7,TGTGCCAGCACCCCGACTAGCGGGAGGGGTTCCCTAGGGGAGCAGTACTTC,CASTPTSGRGSLGEQYF
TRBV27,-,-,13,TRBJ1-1,TGTGCCAGCAGTTTATCTCCCAGGAGTGAAGCTTTCTTT,CASSLSPRSEAFF
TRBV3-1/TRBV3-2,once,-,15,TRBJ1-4,TGTGCCAGCAGTCATTCGGGGGGTAGCGGTGAAAAACTGTTTTTT,CASSHSGGSGEKLFF
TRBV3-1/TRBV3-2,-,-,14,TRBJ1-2,TGTGCCAGCAGCCAGGCAGGCCCCCTGGAGGGCTACACCTTC,CASSQAGPLEGYTF
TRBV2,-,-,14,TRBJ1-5,TGTGCCAGCAACGAGAGACTGAGCAATCAGCCCCAGCATTTT,CASNERLSNQPQHF
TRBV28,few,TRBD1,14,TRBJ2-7,TGTGCCAGCGAGGGGGCGCCGGCCAACTACGAGCAGTACTTC,CASEGAPANYEQYF
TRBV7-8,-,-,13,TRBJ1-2,TGTGCCAGCAGCCGGACGGAAAAGGGTGGCTACACCTTC,CASSRTEKGGYTF
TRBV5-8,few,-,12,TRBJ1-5,TGTGCCAGCAGCATCCAAAAAGGGCCCCAGCATTTT,CASSIQKGPQHF
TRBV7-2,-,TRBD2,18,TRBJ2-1,TGTGCCAGCAGCTTATTCCCTAGCGGGAGGGCCTCCTACAATGAGCAGTTCTTC,CASSLFPSGRASYNEQFF
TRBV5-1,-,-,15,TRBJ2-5,TGCGCCAGCAGCCAGGGTGACATCCACCCAGAGACCCAGTACTTC,CASSQGDIHPETQYF
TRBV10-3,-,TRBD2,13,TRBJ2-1,TGTGCCATCAGCGGTAGCGGGATCAATGAGCAGTTCTTC,CAISGSGINEQFF
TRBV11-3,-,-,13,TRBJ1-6,TGTGCCAGCAGCCCCAACGTGGATTCACCCCTCCACTTT,CASSPNVDSPLHF
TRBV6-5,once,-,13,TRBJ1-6,TGTGCCAGCACCCCGACCCTTAATTCACCCCTCCACTTT,CASTPTLNSPLHF
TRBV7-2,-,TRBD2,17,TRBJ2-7,TGTGCCAGCAGCTCCCAGGGGCTAGCGGGAGCTATATACGAGCAGTACTTC,CASSSQGLAGAIYEQYF
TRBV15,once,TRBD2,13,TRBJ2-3,TGTGCCACCAGCGCGGGAGCGTTAGATACGCAGTATTTT,CATSAGALDTQYF
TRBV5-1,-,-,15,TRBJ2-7,TGCGCCAGCAGCTTGTTGGCGGAACCTTCCTACGAGCAGTACTTC,CASSLLAEPSYEQYF
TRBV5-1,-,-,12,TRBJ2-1,TGCGCCAGCAGCCTGGACCTAGGCGAGCAGTTCTTC,CASSLDLGEQFF
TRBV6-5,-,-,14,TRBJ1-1,TGTGCCAGCCGAAACCCGGGGGCAGGGACTGAAGCTTTCTTT,CASRNPGAGTEAFF
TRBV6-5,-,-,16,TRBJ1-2,TGTGCCAGCAGTTACTCCCGGGGAGGGGTGAACTATGGCTACACCTTC,CASSYSRGGVNYGYTF
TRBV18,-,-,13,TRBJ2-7,TGTGCCAGCTCACCGAGGCAGGAGTACGAGCAGTACTTC,CASSPRQEYEQYF
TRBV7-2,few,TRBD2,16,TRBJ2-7,TGTGCCAGCAGCTTAGCGTGGTCTAGCGGGAGCTACGAGCAGTACTTC,CASSLAWSSGSYEQYF
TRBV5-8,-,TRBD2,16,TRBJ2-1,TGTGCCAGCAACAACTGGGGGGGAAGCTCCTACAATGAGCAGTTCTTC,CASNNWGGSSYNEQFF
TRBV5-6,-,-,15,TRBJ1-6,TGTGCCAGCAGCTTGACGTCCGAATATAATTCACCCCTCCACTTT,CASSLTSEYNSPLHF
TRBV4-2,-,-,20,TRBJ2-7,TGTGCCAGCAGCCAAGATGTGGGGTTAGCGGCTGAAACTAAACCCTACGAGCAGTACTTC,CASSQDVGLAAETKPYEQYF
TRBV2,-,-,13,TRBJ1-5,TGTGCCAGCAGTGAAGGAGGCAATCAGCCCCAGCATTTT,CASSEGGNQPQHF
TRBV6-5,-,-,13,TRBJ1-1,TGTGCCAGCAGCCCAACAGAGAACACTGAAGCTTTCTTT,CASSPTENTEAFF
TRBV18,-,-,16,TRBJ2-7,TGTGCCAGCTCACCACTTAGGGGACTCGATTTTGCCGAGCAGTACTTC,CASSPLRGLDFAEQYF
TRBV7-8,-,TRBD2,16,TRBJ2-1,TGTGCCAGCAGCTTGACTAGCGGGCTAGGAATCCATGAGCAGTTCTTC,CASSLTSGLGIHEQFF
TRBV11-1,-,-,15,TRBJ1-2,TGTGCCAGCAGCTTAGGGCAATTAGGACCCTATGGCTACACCTTC,CASSLGQLGPYGYTF
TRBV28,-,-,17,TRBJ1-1,TGTGCCAGCAACACCAACCCCCACAGGCAGTTGAACACTGAAGCTTTCTTT,CASNTNPHRQLNTEAFF
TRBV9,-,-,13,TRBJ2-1,TGTGCCAGCAGCGTAGCACCGTACAATGAGCAGTTCTTC,CASSVAPYNEQFF
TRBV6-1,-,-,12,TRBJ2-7,TGTGCCAGCAGTGAAGCGACCTACGAGCAGTACTTC,CASSEATYEQYF
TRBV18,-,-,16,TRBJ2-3,TGTGCCAGCTCACCACCGGGGACCTCCCGCACAGATACGCAGTATTTT,CASSPPGTSRTDTQYF
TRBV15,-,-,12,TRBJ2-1,TGTGCCACCAGCAGAGATCAGGAGGTTCAGTTCTTC,CATSRDQEVQFF
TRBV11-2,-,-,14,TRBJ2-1,TGTGCCAGCACCGCGGTCGGGGCTTACAATGAGCAGTTCTTC,CASTAVGAYNEQFF
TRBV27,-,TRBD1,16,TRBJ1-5,TGTGCCAGCAGTTTATCGGGGCAGGGGGCCAATCAGCCCCAGCATTTT,CASSLSGQGANQPQHF
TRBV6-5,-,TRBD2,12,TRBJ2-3,TGTGCCAGCAGGCAGGGAGGGGATACGCAGTATTTT,CASRQGGDTQYF